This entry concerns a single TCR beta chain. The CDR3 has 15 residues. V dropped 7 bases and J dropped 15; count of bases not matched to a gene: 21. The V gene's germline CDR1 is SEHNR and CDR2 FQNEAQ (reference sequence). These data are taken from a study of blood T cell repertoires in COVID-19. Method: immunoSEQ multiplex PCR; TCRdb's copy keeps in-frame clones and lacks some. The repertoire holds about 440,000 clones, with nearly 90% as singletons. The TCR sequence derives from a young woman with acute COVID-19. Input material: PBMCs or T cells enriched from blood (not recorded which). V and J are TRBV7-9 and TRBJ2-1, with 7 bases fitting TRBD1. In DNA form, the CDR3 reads TGTGCCAGCACAGGTGGCAGGGGGAATTACAATGAAGCGTTCTTC. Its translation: CASTGGRGNYNEAFF.